Below are 21 T cell receptor beta chains sequenced from a single sample in a study of blood T cell repertoires in COVID-19. TCRdb's copy holds only in-frame clones and misses some; the assay was immunoSEQ multiplex PCR. The sample lists hundreds of thousands of clones, approximately 91% occurring once. Sample: PBMCs or T cells enriched from blood (not recorded which). The receptor set was obtained from a woman aged 40 to 50 with acute COVID-19.

This chain uses TRBV18 with TRBJ1-2; the D is unclear. Deletions cut 4 bases from V and 5 bases from J, with 17 bases between. The CDR3 totals 15 residues. Germline lookup yields CDR1 KGHSH and CDR2 LQKENI. CDR3 protein: CASSLTPQNLYGYTF. In nucleotides, the CDR3 is TGTGCCAGCTCACTTACACCACAAAACCTTTATGGCTACACCTTC.

V usage is TRBV19 and J usage is TRBJ2-6, with 10 bases matching TRBD1. The CDR3 contains 16 residues. J was trimmed by 0 bases and V by 6 bases; bases with no gene match: 2. CDR1 is LNHDA, CDR2 SQIVND, per germline (reference sequence). The CDR3 sequence: CASSRDRGSGANVLTF. For the CDR3, the DNA is TGTGCCAGTAGCCGGGACAGGGGCTCTGGGGCCAACGTCCTGACTTTC.

This clone was seen just once. The chain has TRBV10-1 and TRBJ1-3; TRBD1 agrees at 7 bases. The ends lost 8 bases at V and 2 bases at J; junction bases unmatched: 15. There are 17 residues in the CDR3. Germline loops: CDR1 WNHNN, CDR2 SYGVQD (reference sequence). CDR3 residues: CASSPVTGMKPGNTIYF. CDR3 DNA sequence: TGCGCCAGCTCTCCCGTGACAGGGATGAAACCTGGAAACACCATATATTTT.

The chain uses TRBV27 and TRBJ2-3; 8 bases agree with TRBD2. CDR3 size: 12 residues. J gave up 4 bases and V 8 bases, and 2 bases lay outside the gene matches. Germline V gene data show CDR1 as MNHEY and CDR2 as SMNVEV (reference sequence). The CDR3 spells CASGTRADTQYF. The CDR3, as DNA: TGTGCCAGCGGGACTAGAGCAGATACGCAGTATTTT.

This clone was seen just once. V and J are TRBV4-1 and TRBJ2-3; TRBD1 is a possible D gene (5 bases). With 4 bases removed from V and 1 base from J, the gap between germline ends came to 9 bases. Germline V gives CDR1 MGHRA, CDR2 YSYEKL. CDR3 size: 14 residues. As DNA, the CDR3 is TGCGCCAGCAGCCTTCAGACAGGCACAGATACGCAGTATTTT. Translation: CASSLQTGTDTQYF.

The V and J genes are TRBV5-6 and TRBJ1-4, with 7 bases matching TRBD1. Losses at the gene ends were 4 bases for V and 5 bases for J; bases not matched to a gene: 2. The CDR3 runs 13 residues. CDR1 and CDR2 from the germline V gene are SGHDT and YYEEEE. CDR3 in DNA: TGTGCCAGCAGCAGGGGGCGAAATGAAAAACTGTTTTTT. Protein: CASSRGRNEKLFF.

J is TRBJ1-3 and V is TRBV7-4; maybe TRBD1 (6 bases). The CDR3 extends over 16 amino acids. Trimming left V 5 bases short and J 7 bases short, with 21 bases between. In germline, CDR1 is SGHVT, CDR2 SQSDAQ. CDR3 nucleotide sequence: TGTGCCAGCAGCCAGCAGGGGCCGTATGGACCGAACACCATATATTTT. Its translation is CASSQQGPYGPNTIYF.

The chain recombines TRBV5-4 with TRBJ1-1, with no clear D. Trimming took 4 bases from V and 5 from J, leaving 9 bases between them. The CDR3 is 12 residues long. CDR1 SGHNT and CDR2 YYREEE come from the germline V gene (reference sequence). The CDR3 DNA is TGTGCCAGCAGCCCAGACTTAACTGAAGCTTTCTTT. Residues: CASSPDLTEAFF.

The V and J genes are TRBV3-1 (or the pseudogene TRBV3-2) and TRBJ2-3; 8 bases are shared with TRBD2. Trimming took 4 bases from V and 2 from J; bases not matched to a gene: 8. The CDR3 contains 16 residues. The V gene's germline CDR1 is LGHDT and CDR2 YNNKEL (reference sequence). This CDR3 is CASSPTGLVITDTQYF. The CDR3 DNA sequence: TGTGCCAGCAGCCCTACGGGACTAGTGATCACAGATACGCAGTATTTT.

The V gene is TRBV29-1, the J gene TRBJ1-2, with a possible D match to TRBD1 (5 bases). The V and J ends lost 1 base and 5 bases respectively, with 17 bases between them. CDR3 length: 15 residues. CDR1 is SQVTM and CDR2 is ANQGSEA in the germline V gene. The CDR3 DNA is TGCAGCGTTGAAGGATACACCGGGACTGATTATGGCTACACCTTC. Its translation: CSVEGYTGTDYGYTF.

There are a few counts of this clone. The genes are TRBV20-1 and TRBJ1-2, with TRBD1 identical over 11 bases. The germline V gene encodes CDR1 DFQATT and CDR2 SNEGSKA (reference sequence). The CDR3 has 15 amino acids. Trimming cost V 3 bases and J 7 bases; bases outside gene matches: 10. DNA for the CDR3: TGCAGTGCTAGTCGGGGGGACAGGGGGATCGCTGGCTACACCTTC. It encodes CSASRGDRGIAGYTF.

With respect to this clone: Distinct nucleotide sequences in the sample also encode this CDR3. This sequence joins TRBV5-1 and TRBJ1-1; D uncertain. Germline V gene sequence: CDR1 SGHRS, CDR2 YFSETQ. V lost 0 bases, J lost 3 bases, and 6 bases lay in between. The CDR3 spans 13 residues. CDR3: CASSLVPDTEAFF. DNA for the CDR3: TGCGCCAGCAGCTTGGTTCCAGACACTGAAGCTTTCTTT.

The chain links TRBV15 to TRBJ1-2, with 7 nucleotides matching TRBD1. V was pared by 5 bases and J by 8 bases, with 23 bases of the junction left unmatched. Per germline, CDR1 LNHNV and CDR2 YYDKDF (reference sequence). CDR3 length equals 18 residues. The CDR3 bases are TGTGCCACCAGCGGGGATAGTTCTGTTAACAGGGGCATAGAAGGCTACACCTTC. It yields the protein CATSGDSSVNRGIEGYTF.

J is TRBJ2-5 and V is TRBV6-1; TRBD1 agrees at 7 bases. The CDR3 is 16 amino acids. Germline CDR1 MNHNS, CDR2 SASEGT. The J segment lost 1 base and the V segment lost 4 bases, leaving 9 bases of the junction unmatched. CDR3 in amino acids: CASSANRGRPQETQYF. The CDR3 nucleotides are TGTGCCAGCAGTGCCAACAGGGGCCGCCCCCAAGAGACCCAGTACTTC.

The rearrangement uses TRBV5-4 and TRBJ2-1, with 7 bases aligning to TRBD2. From germline, CDR1 is SGHNT and CDR2 YYREEE (reference sequence). This CDR3 comprises 12 residues. V trimming: 4 bases; J trimming: 9 bases; junction bases outside the gene matches: 4. The CDR3 coding sequence is TGTGCCAGCAGCGTGGGCGGGAGTGAGCAGTTCTTC. It codes for CASSVGGSEQFF.

V gene TRBV7-9 combines with J gene TRBJ2-2; TRBD2 agrees at 7 bases. V lost 2 bases, J lost 2 bases, and 5 bases stayed unmatched. This CDR3 has 16 amino acids. The V gene's germline CDR1 is SEHNR and CDR2 FQNEAQ (reference sequence). The DNA for the CDR3 is TGTGCCAGCAGCTTATCTAGCGGACAAAACACCGGGGAGCTGTTTTTT. The encoded protein is CASSLSSGQNTGELFF.

This sequence joins TRBV2 and TRBJ1-2; TRBD1 matches 8 bases. Germline trimming cut 8 bases from V and 2 bases from J; bases unmatched to any gene: 10. The CDR3 length is 15 residues. In germline, CDR1 is SNHLY, CDR2 FYNNEI. The CDR3 sequence: CASLLPRQGNYGYTF. The CDR3 DNA reads TGTGCCAGCCTGTTGCCCAGACAGGGGAACTATGGCTACACCTTC.

On this clone itself: Other DNA sequences from this sample encode an identical CDR3 as well. V and J are TRBV27 and TRBJ1-2, with 10 bases identical to TRBD1. CDR3 size: 14 residues. The trim removed 5 bases at V and 5 bases at J, leaving 5 bases unmatched. The germline CDR1 and CDR2 sequences are MNHEY and SMNVEV (reference sequence). CDR3 residues: CASSPGQGIYGYTF. CDR3 in DNA: TGTGCCAGCAGTCCGGGACAGGGGATTTATGGCTACACCTTC.

The chain links TRBV7-8 to TRBJ2-1; D not resolved. The ends were cut back, 2 bases at V and 4 bases at J, with 18 bases in the middle. The CDR3 runs to 17 residues. Germline-derived CDR1 and CDR2 are SGHVS and FQNEAQ. This chain's CDR3 is CASSLIARSLGYNEQFF. The CDR3 DNA follows: TGTGCCAGCAGCTTAATCGCCAGGTCCTTGGGTTACAATGAGCAGTTCTTC.

The V and J genes are TRBV4-1 and TRBJ2-7, with TRBD2 identical over 8 bases. Trimming took 0 bases from V and 3 from J; bases not matched to a gene: 4. Germline V gene lookup returns CDR1 MGHRA and CDR2 YSYEKL. There are 15 residues in the CDR3. This CDR3 reads CASSQDPGGVYEQYF. In DNA, the CDR3 is TGCGCCAGCAGCCAAGATCCGGGAGGGGTCTACGAGCAGTACTTC.

This clone was seen a single time. This chain joins TRBV30 and TRBJ2-7, with TRBD2 as a possible D gene (7 bases). From germline, CDR1 is GTSNPN and CDR2 SVGIG (reference sequence). The V and J ends lost 4 bases and 12 bases respectively, with 22 bases between them. The CDR3 length is 13 residues. The CDR3 sequence is CAWTPRRGGTGYF. Here the CDR3 DNA reads TGTGCCTGGACACCCAGAAGGGGGGGGACGGGGTACTTC. Supplemented by reference TRBV30 and TRBJ2-7, the full variable domain reads SQTIHQWPATLVQPVGSPLSLECTVEGTSNPNLYWYRQAAGRGLQLLFYSVGIGQISSEVPQNLSASRPQDRQFILSSKKLLLSDSGFYLCAWTPRRGGTGYFGPGTRLTVT.